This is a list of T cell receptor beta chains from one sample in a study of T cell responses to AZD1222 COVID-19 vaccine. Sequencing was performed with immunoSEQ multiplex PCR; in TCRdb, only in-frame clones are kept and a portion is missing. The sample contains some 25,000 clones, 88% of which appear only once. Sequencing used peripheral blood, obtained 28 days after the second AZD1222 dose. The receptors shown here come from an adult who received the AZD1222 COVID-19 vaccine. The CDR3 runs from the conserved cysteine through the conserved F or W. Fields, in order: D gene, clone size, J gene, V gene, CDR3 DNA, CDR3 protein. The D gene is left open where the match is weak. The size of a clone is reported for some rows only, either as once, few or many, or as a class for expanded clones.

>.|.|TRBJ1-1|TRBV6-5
TGTGCCAGCAAAAAGGGGGGGAGAGGGCCCACTGAAGCTTTCTTT
CASKKGGRGPTEAFF
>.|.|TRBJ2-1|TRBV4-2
TGTGCCAGCAGCCATGTCGTGGACGAGCAGTTCTTC
CASSHVVDEQFF
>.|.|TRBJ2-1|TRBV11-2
TGTGCCAGCAGCTTCGGCCTTACTGGCAATGAGCAGTTCTTC
CASSFGLTGNEQFF
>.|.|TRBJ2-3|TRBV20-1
TGCAGTGCCGGGACTGTAGATACGCAGTATTTT
CSAGTVDTQYF
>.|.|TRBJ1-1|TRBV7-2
TGTGCCAGCAGCTTAGCTTCGCCTAGTGAAGCTTTCTTT
CASSLASPSEAFF
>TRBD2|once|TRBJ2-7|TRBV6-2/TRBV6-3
TGTGCCAGCAGTTCCACGGGAGGGCGGAGTTCCGAGCAGTACTTC
CASSSTGGRSSEQYF
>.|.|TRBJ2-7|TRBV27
TGTGCCAGCAGTTTAGGTTTTTCCTACGAGCAGTACTTC
CASSLGFSYEQYF
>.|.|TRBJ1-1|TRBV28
TGTGCCAGCAGTACCTCTGGGACGGCCGAGTGGGCTTTCTTT
CASSTSGTAEWAFF
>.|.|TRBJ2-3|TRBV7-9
TGTGCCAGCAGCGCCGGGGGTGCGCAGTATTTT
CASSAGGAQYF
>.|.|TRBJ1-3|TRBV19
TGTGCCAGTAACCCATGGGGCTCTGGAAACACCATATATTTT
CASNPWGSGNTIYF
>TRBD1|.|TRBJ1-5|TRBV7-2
TGTGCCAGCAGACCAGGGGGCGGCAATCAGCCCCAGCATTTT
CASRPGGGNQPQHF
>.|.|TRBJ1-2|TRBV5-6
TGTGCCAGCACCGCATACCCCGCTAACTATGGCTACACCTTC
CASTAYPANYGYTF
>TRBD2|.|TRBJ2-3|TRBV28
TGTGCCAGCAGTGAAATCACGGGGGGGCCTTGGGCAGATACGCAGTATTTT
CASSEITGGPWADTQYF